The rows below give T cell receptor beta chains drawn from one sample of a study of metastatic and nonmetastatic thyroid tumors. TCRdb redid the clone calls on the PCR reads using MiXCR. This table holds about 56,000 clones, less than 30% found once. Sample: blood. The source of these receptors is a female donor with papillary thyroid cancer or a benign thyroid nodule (not recorded which). Some clones in this sample may be carry-over from other donors' samples. Each CDR3 is given with its conserved first and last residue. D genes are given only for firm matches. Clone size, where shown, is once, few, many, or a class for clones that have expanded.

TRBV18	14	TRBJ2-7	TRBD1	-	TGTGCCAGCTCATGGGACAGTCTTACCTACGAGCAGTACTTC	CASSWDSLTYEQYF
TRBV28	15	TRBJ2-7	TRBD1	-	TGTGCCAGCAGCCTTCCGGGACAGCTAGGTAGAGAGCAGTACTTC	CASSLPGQLGREQYF
TRBV7-2	13	TRBJ2-5	-	many	TGTGCCAGCAGCTTATCCGGGGGAGAGACCCAGTACTTC	CASSLSGGETQYF
TRBV20-1	15	TRBJ2-7	-	-	TGCAGTGCTAGACTGGACGCCAGGAGCTCCTACGAGCAGTACTTC	CSARLDARSSYEQYF
TRBV29-1	12	TRBJ2-5	TRBD1	many	TGCAGCGCGGGACAGTACCAAGAGACCCAGTACTTC	CSAGQYQETQYF
TRBV19	15	TRBJ2-2	-	-	TGTGCCAGTAGTATCGGGCTAGCCATCACCGGGGAGCTGTTTTTT	CASSIGLAITGELFF
TRBV6-1	13	TRBJ1-2	-	few	TGTGCCAGCCAGGGTGACAGAAACTATGGCTACACCTTC	CASQGDRNYGYTF
TRBV12-3/TRBV12-4	15	TRBJ1-5	-	-	TGTGCCAGCAGTTTAAATCCATATAGCAATCAGCCCCAGCATTTT	CASSLNPYSNQPQHF
TRBV4-3	17	TRBJ1-4	-	many	TGCGCCAGCAGCCAAGATTCGGCGACAGCAACCGAGGAAAAACTGTTTTTT	CASSQDSATATEEKLFF
TRBV5-6	15	TRBJ1-2	TRBD1	once	TGTGCCAGCAGCTTGGGTTTGGGACAGGGCTATGGCTACACCTTC	CASSLGLGQGYGYTF
TRBV9	12	TRBJ2-3	-	-	TGTGCCAGCAGCGTAGTTTCAGATACGCAGTATTTT	CASSVVSDTQYF
TRBV19	15	TRBJ2-1	TRBD1	few	TGTGCCAGTATAAGGGACAGCAGTTCCTACAATGAGCAGTTCTTC	CASIRDSSSYNEQFF
TRBV6-1	13	TRBJ2-1	-	-	TGTGCCAGCACTACCGACGGGGGACCCAGACGGTTCTTC	CASTTDGGPRRFF
TRBV11-1	15	TRBJ2-3	-	-	TGTGCCAGCAGCCCCCGTTCCCCTAATGCAGATACGCAGTATTTT	CASSPRSPNADTQYF
TRBV9	15	TRBJ2-3	TRBD2	-	TGTGCCAGCAGCCCTCTTGCGGGAGGGGGAGATACGCAGTATTTT	CASSPLAGGGDTQYF
TRBV4-3	13	TRBJ2-1	-	many	TGCGCCAGCAGCGGGGGTGGACGGAATGAGCAGTTCTTC	CASSGGGRNEQFF
TRBV20-1	15	TRBJ2-3	TRBD2	-	TGCAGTGCTAGATCCTCTAGCGGGGTCACAGATACGCAGTATTTT	CSARSSSGVTDTQYF
TRBV6-2/TRBV6-3	13	TRBJ1-1	-	-	TGTGCCAGCAGTCTAAAGGGCCAAAATGAAGCTTTCTTT	CASSLKGQNEAFF
TRBV2	15	TRBJ1-2	TRBD1	few	TGTGCTAGCAGTGGGGGGACAGGGGGCAACTATGGCTACACCTTC	CASSGGTGGNYGYTF
TRBV27	17	TRBJ1-2	TRBD1	few	TGTGCCAGCAGAAGTATAGGCGGGACAGGGGGCTATGATGGCTACACCTTC	CASRSIGGTGGYDGYTF
TRBV27	16	TRBJ2-6	-	medium-sized	TGTGCCAGCAGTCGGGCAGGACCCTCCGGGGCCAACGTCCTGACTTTC	CASSRAGPSGANVLTF
TRBV6-2/TRBV6-3	13	TRBJ2-7	TRBD1	few	TGTGCCAGCAGCGACAGGGTGGCCTACGAGCAGTACTTC	CASSDRVAYEQYF
TRBV11-3	15	TRBJ2-7	-	-	TGTGCCAGCAGCTTAGCCCCGGCAGGGGCCTACGAGCAGTACTTC	CASSLAPAGAYEQYF
TRBV20-1	13	TRBJ2-5	-	-	TGCAGTGCTAGACCCGCGTTGTTAGAGACCCAGTACTTC	CSARPALLETQYF
TRBV12-3/TRBV12-4	15	TRBJ2-5	TRBD2	-	TGTGCCAGCAGTCCTCTAGCGGGGGGGCGGGAGACCCAGTACTTC	CASSPLAGGRETQYF
TRBV6-5	15	TRBJ1-1	-	few	TGTGCCATCAGTTACTCAATGACAGGTAGGAACGGAGCTTTCTTT	CAISYSMTGRNGAFF
TRBV12-3/TRBV12-4	15	TRBJ2-7	TRBD1	-	TGTGCCAGCAGTACCCCGACAGGGGGAATCAACGAGCAGTACTTC	CASSTPTGGINEQYF
TRBV6-1	13	TRBJ1-2	TRBD1	few	TGTGCCAGCAGTTGGGACAGGGCGGGTGGCTACACCTTC	CASSWDRAGGYTF
TRBV7-6	14	TRBJ2-1	TRBD1	few	TGTGCCAGCAGCATAAGCGGGACAGGGAATGAGCAGTTCTTC	CASSISGTGNEQFF
TRBV11-2	16	TRBJ2-5	TRBD2	many	TGTGCCAGCAGCTTCGGGGGGACTAGCGGGAGACCGACCCAGTACTTC	CASSFGGTSGRPTQYF
TRBV7-3	16	TRBJ2-1	-	-	TGTGCCAGCAGCTTAATTAGGCAGGGACGGTTTAATGAGCAGTTCTTC	CASSLIRQGRFNEQFF
TRBV6-1	18	TRBJ2-4	-	-	TGTGCCAGCAGTGCCGGGACGGGGTCAAAGGGAGCCAAAAACATTCAGTACTTC	CASSAGTGSKGAKNIQYF
TRBV6-1	15	TRBJ2-1	TRBD2	-	TGTGCCAGCTCGACCCTAGCGGGATTTTCCAATGAGCAGTTCTTC	CASSTLAGFSNEQFF
TRBV28	13	TRBJ1-6	-	few	TGTACCAGCAGGAAAGCAGGGGACTCACCCCTCCACTTT	CTSRKAGDSPLHF
TRBV5-1	16	TRBJ2-3	TRBD1	few	TGCGCCAGCAGCTTCGAACAGGGGGCTAGGGCAGATACGCAGTATTTT	CASSFEQGARADTQYF
TRBV5-1	15	TRBJ2-7	-	-	TGCGCCAGCAGCTTGGGGGTGGGGTCCTCCTACGAGCAGTACTTC	CASSLGVGSSYEQYF
TRBV12-3/TRBV12-4	14	TRBJ2-3	-	-	TGTGCCAGCAGATCCCGGGGCTCCACAGATACGCAGTATTTT	CASRSRGSTDTQYF
TRBV7-2	15	TRBJ2-3	TRBD2	-	TGTGCCAGCAGCTTAGGGCTAGCGGGCACAGATACGCAGTATTTT	CASSLGLAGTDTQYF
TRBV6-1	16	TRBJ2-7	-	-	TGTGCCAGCAGTGAGAAGGAAGGCGTGGGATCCTACGAGCAGTACTTC	CASSEKEGVGSYEQYF
TRBV10-3	15	TRBJ2-5	TRBD2	-	TGTGCCATCAGTGAGTCGCGGGAGGGACCAGGGGACCAGTACTTC	CAISESREGPGDQYF
TRBV19	12	TRBJ1-1	-	-	TGTGCCAGTAATACGGGATACACTGAAGCTTTCTTT	CASNTGYTEAFF
TRBV27	11	TRBJ2-7	-	few	TGTGCCAGCAGTCTCGGGAACGAGCAGTACTTC	CASSLGNEQYF
TRBV20-1	16	TRBJ2-1	TRBD2	-	TGCAGTGCTAGAGAGGCTAGCGGTAGCTCCTACAATGAGCAGTTCTTC	CSAREASGSSYNEQFF
TRBV7-9	14	TRBJ1-3	-	-	TGTGCCAGCAGCCCCTTGTTTGGTGGAAACACCATATATTTT	CASSPLFGGNTIYF
TRBV6-2/TRBV6-3	15	TRBJ2-2	-	-	TGTGCCAGCAGTTCCTCGGCTAGCGCTCCCGGGGAGCTGTTTTTT	CASSSSASAPGELFF
TRBV2	13	TRBJ1-1	-	few	TGTGCCAGCAGTGACCGTTTGAACACTGAAGCTTTCTTT	CASSDRLNTEAFF
TRBV11-2	17	TRBJ2-3	TRBD2	-	TGTGCCAGCAGCACTCGCCGAGGAAGCGGGAGTCCAGATACGCAGTATTTT	CASSTRRGSGSPDTQYF
TRBV11-2	13	TRBJ1-1	-	many	TGTGCCAGCAGCTTAGGCCAGAAGACTGAAGCTTTCTTT	CASSLGQKTEAFF
TRBV12-3/TRBV12-4	15	TRBJ1-5	-	medium-sized	TGTGCCAGCAGTTTATCTTGGCAGCGCAATCAGCCCCAGCATTTT	CASSLSWQRNQPQHF
TRBV11-3	14	TRBJ1-1	-	many	TGTGCCAGCAGCTTAGGGGGGACCGTTACTGAAGCTTTCTTT	CASSLGGTVTEAFF
TRBV28	16	TRBJ2-7	TRBD1	many	TGTGCCAGCAGTTTGGTCCTCGACAGGGGGGGCTACGAGCAGTACTTC	CASSLVLDRGGYEQYF
TRBV5-1	14	TRBJ1-4	-	-	TGCGCCAGCAGCCTCCTAGGAGTGGATGAAAAACTGTTTTTT	CASSLLGVDEKLFF
TRBV10-3	16	TRBJ2-2	TRBD2	-	TGTGCCATCAGCCCTTTTTGGCGGGAGGAGACCCGGGAGCTGTTTTTT	CAISPFWREETRELFF
TRBV12-5	16	TRBJ1-1	-	few	TGTGCTAGTGGTTTGAAACCAGGCGGCCACCTCAATGAAGATTTCTTT	CASGLKPGGHLNEDFF
TRBV20-1	14	TRBJ2-7	TRBD2	-	TGCAGTGCGAGACTAGCGGGAGTAGAGAACGAGCAGTACTTC	CSARLAGVENEQYF
TRBV6-1	16	TRBJ2-1	-	-	TGTGCCAGCAGCAACGCCGGTTTTAGCTCCTACAATGAGCAGTTCTTC	CASSNAGFSSYNEQFF
TRBV5-1	12	TRBJ2-2	-	-	TGCGCCACCGGGGACACGGGCGGGGAGCTGTTTTTT	CATGDTGGELFF
TRBV7-9	14	TRBJ1-4	TRBD1	many	TGTGCCAGCAGCCGGACAGGGGGCGAGGAAAAACTGTTTTTT	CASSRTGGEEKLFF
TRBV6-1	15	TRBJ1-3	-	few	TGTGCCAGCACCCAGACACTCAACTCTGGAAACACCATATATTTT	CASTQTLNSGNTIYF